The next 4 T cell receptor beta chains were all read from a single sample in a study of T cell changes during pregnancy in multiple sclerosis. Produced via immunoSEQ multiplex PCR; TCRdb's table is partial and in-frame only. Among approximately 94,000 clones, roughly 90% were seen once, and the ten largest hold 1.9%. Sequenced here: peripheral blood, sampled after pregnancy. These receptors all come from a female donor with multiple sclerosis, enrolled in a pregnancy study.

J is TRBJ2-7 and V is TRBV11-3, with 8 bases matching TRBD1. The CDR3 has 14 residues. V was pared by 5 bases and J by 2 bases, with 5 bases of the junction left unmatched. Germline CDR1 and CDR2: SGHNT and YENEEA. CDR3 loop: CASSRTGTTYEQYF. In DNA form, the CDR3 reads TGTGCCAGCAGCCGGACAGGGACCACCTACGAGCAGTACTTC.

The CDR3 region has the DNA TGTGCCAGCAGCCTGACTAGCGGGGGGGCAGGTGAGCAGTTCTTC. Amino acids: CASSLTSGGAGEQFF. The chain has TRBV7-2 and TRBJ2-1; 14 bases are a match to TRBD2. Germline assignment: CDR1 SGHTA and CDR2 FQGNSA. CDR3 length: 15 amino acids. V was clipped by 5 bases and J by 9 bases; unmatched bases: 6. The full variable domain, rest sourced from reference TRBV7-2 and TRBJ2-1, is GAGVSQSPSNKVTEKGKDVELRCDPISGHTALYWYRQSLGQGLEFLIYFQGNSAPDKSGLPSDRFSAERTGGSVSTLTIQRTQQEDSAVYLCASSLTSGGAGEQFFGPGTRLTVL.

CDR3 region: CASTDLGDRNEKLFF. CDR3 nucleotide sequence: TGTGCCAGCACCGACCTTGGGGACAGAAATGAAAAACTGTTTTTT. The chain recombines TRBV5-4 with TRBJ1-4; 7 nucleotides align to TRBD1. Germline CDR1 SGHNT, CDR2 YYREEE (reference sequence). This CDR3 spans 15 amino acids. Trimming cost V 6 bases and J 5 bases; bases outside gene matches: 10.

The chain employs TRBV7-8 and TRBJ1-5; 11 positions agree with TRBD1. The CDR3 is 15 residues long. The V gene end was trimmed by 5 bases and the J gene end by 4 bases; junction bases not matched to a gene: 4. Germline CDR1 SGHVS, CDR2 FQNEAQ. The CDR3 reads CASSTGQGANQPQHF. The CDR3 coding sequence is TGTGCCAGCAGCACCGGACAGGGGGCGAATCAGCCCCAGCATTTT.